Presented here are 25 T cell receptor beta chains from one specimen sequenced in a study of blood T cell repertoires in COVID-19. The assay was immunoSEQ multiplex PCR, and TCRdb's table has in-frame clones only and misses some. The sample includes some 45,000 clones, around 79% of them seen just once. Source material: peripheral blood. These receptors were taken from a human donor in a cohort sampled during active COVID-19.

CDR3 nucleotide sequence: TGCGCCAGCAGCCCCGCCGGGACAGGCGTCTCCTACGAGCAGTACTTC. It specifies CASSPAGTGVSYEQYF. V usage is TRBV4-1 and J usage is TRBJ2-7, with 8 bases that match TRBD1. Germline trimming cut 4 bases from V and 0 bases from J; bases unmatched to any gene: 8. Germline lookup yields CDR1 MGHRA and CDR2 YSYEKL. There are 16 residues in the CDR3.

The rearrangement links TRBV5-1 to TRBJ2-3; TRBD2 agrees at 8 bases. After removal of 0 bases from V and 4 bases from J, the junction contained 1 base not matched to a gene. CDR3 size: 14 residues. CDR1 and CDR2 (germline): SGHRS, YFSETQ. As DNA, the CDR3 is TGCGCCAGCAGCTTGGCCGGGAGGGCAGATACGCAGTATTTT. This gives the protein CASSLAGRADTQYF.

This clone was seen just once. The chain has TRBV6-5 and TRBJ1-3; D is unresolved. The CDR3 length is 12 residues. Germline V CDR1 and CDR2: MNHEY, SVGAGI. V lost 8 bases and J 0 bases, leaving 5 bases between the germline ends. CDR3 protein: CASAYSGNTIYF. As DNA, the CDR3 is TGTGCCAGCGCCTACTCTGGAAACACCATATATTTT.

This clone was seen just once. The J gene is TRBJ2-3, the V gene TRBV20-1, with 9 bases matching TRBD2. CDR1 is DFQATT and CDR2 is SNEGSKA in the germline V gene (reference sequence). The V and J ends lost 3 bases and 4 bases, in that order; junction bases with no gene match: 8. This CDR3 region has 15 residues. In DNA form, the CDR3 reads TGCAGTGCTAGTAGGGCGGGAGGGCCATCAGATACGCAGTATTTT. It yields the protein CSASRAGGPSDTQYF.

The chain couples TRBV18 to TRBJ1-5; D uncertain. Between the trimmed V and J ends, which lost 0 bases and 4 bases, there was a span of 10 bases. Per the germline V gene, CDR1 is KGHSH and CDR2 is LQKENI. This CDR3 has 15 residues. CDR3 nucleotides: TGTGCCAGCTCACCACCGGGAGGGAGGAATCAGCCCCAGCATTTT. This gives the protein CASSPPGGRNQPQHF.

This sequence joins TRBV28 and TRBJ2-3, with D unclear. The CDR3 consists of 15 residues. Deletions cut 4 bases from V and 1 base from J, with 12 bases between. Germline CDR1 MDHEN, CDR2 SYDVKM. CDR3 sequence reads: CASSSPPAGTDTQYF. The DNA of the CDR3 is TGTGCCAGCAGTTCCCCCCCCGCGGGCACAGATACGCAGTATTTT.

This clone was observed a handful of times. The genes are TRBV6-6 and TRBJ1-1; 8 nucleotides agree with TRBD1. Germline V gene lookup returns CDR1 MNHNY and CDR2 SVGAGI (reference sequence). The junction had 5 bases not matched to a gene; V was cut back by 6 bases and J by 2 bases. The length of the CDR3 is 14 residues. The CDR3 DNA reads TGTGCCAGCAGGGCGGGACAGGCTAACACTGAAGCTTTCTTT. This encodes CASRAGQANTEAFF.

The CDR3 bases are TGTGCCAGCAGCTTAGGGGCCGGCGGGAGCGGTCAAGAGACCCAGTACTTC. Translating gives CASSLGAGGSGQETQYF. The chain employs TRBV7-2 and TRBJ2-5; TRBD2 agrees at 7 bases. The CDR3 sequence is 17 residues long. Trimming cost V 1 base and J 2 bases; bases outside gene matches: 10. Germline V gene data show CDR1 as SGHTA and CDR2 as FQGNSA.

The chain joins TRBV6-5 to TRBJ2-3; tentatively, D is TRBD1 (6 bases). V lost 5 bases and J lost 4, with 10 bases in between. Germline CDR1 MNHEY, CDR2 SVGAGI. The CDR3 contains 13 residues. The DNA of the CDR3 is TGTGCCAGCAGTCCGACAGGTTCAGATACGCAGTATTTT. Protein: CASSPTGSDTQYF.

This chain's CDR3 is CASSPRTGGNTEAFF. For the CDR3, the DNA is TGTGCCAGCAGCCCGAGGACCGGGGGGAACACTGAAGCTTTCTTT. The rearrangement joins TRBV5-4 to TRBJ1-1, with a weak D call TRBD1 (5 bases). Trimming pared 4 bases from V and 1 base from J, leaving 14 bases between. CDR1 and CDR2 from the germline V gene are SGHNT and YYREEE (reference sequence). CDR3 size: 15 residues.

The rearrangement uses TRBV5-1 and TRBJ1-6; TRBD1 matches at 7 bases. The CDR3 consists of 15 residues. Losses at the gene ends were 4 bases for V and 6 bases for J; bases not matched to a gene: 7. Germline lookup yields CDR1 SGHRS and CDR2 YFSETQ. CDR3 region: CASSTRQGGNSPLHF. CDR3 bases: TGCGCCAGCAGCACACGACAGGGTGGTAATTCACCCCTCCACTTT.

CDR3 DNA: TGTGCCAGTAGTCAGGGGGCCTGGTATGGCTACACCTTC. This codes for CASSQGAWYGYTF. The chain couples TRBV25-1 to TRBJ1-2, with 8 bases matching TRBD1. The germline CDR1 and CDR2 sequences are MGHDK and SYGVNS. After removal of 9 bases from V and 5 bases from J, the junction contained 8 bases not matched to a gene. This CDR3 has 13 residues.

The chain couples TRBV9 to TRBJ2-3; 7 bases line up with TRBD2. V trimming: 0 bases; J trimming: 12 bases; junction bases outside the gene matches: 7. The germline gives CDR1 SGDLS, CDR2 YYNGEE. CDR3 length: 13 amino acids. CDR3 amino acids: CASSVGGEGLQYF. For the CDR3, the DNA is TGTGCCAGCAGCGTAGGTGGGGAGGGCCTCCAGTATTTT.

The chain recombines TRBV18 with TRBJ2-2, with 7 bases aligning to TRBD1. Trimming cost V 6 bases and J 3 bases; bases outside gene matches: 10. The CDR3 is made up of 16 amino acids. Per the germline V gene, CDR1 is KGHSH and CDR2 is LQKENI. The CDR3 region is CASSHDRARDTGELFF. The CDR3 region has the DNA TGTGCCAGCTCCCATGACAGGGCTCGGGACACCGGGGAGCTGTTTTTT. The full variable domain, completed using reference TRBV18 and TRBJ2-2, is NAGVMQNPRHLVRRRGQEARLRCSPMKGHSHVYWYRQLPEEGLKFMVYLQKENIIDESGMPKERFSAEFPKEGPSILRIQQVVRGDSAAYFCASSHDRARDTGELFFGEGSRLTVL.

V is TRBV28 and J is TRBJ1-4; D not resolved. The CDR3 runs to 13 residues. V gave up 3 bases and J gave up 8 bases, with 10 bases separating them. The germline gives CDR1 MDHEN, CDR2 SYDVKM. The CDR3: CASSFSGQEKLFF. The CDR3 DNA sequence: TGTGCCAGCAGTTTCAGCGGGCAGGAAAAACTGTTTTTT.

This chain uses TRBV7-8 with TRBJ2-1; 7 bases map to TRBD2. The CDR3 spans 15 residues. V was pared by 5 bases and J by 1 base, with 5 bases of the junction left unmatched. Germline CDR1 is SGHVS and CDR2 is FQNEAQ. In nucleotides, the CDR3 is TGTGCCAGCAGCATAAGCGGGATGTCCTACAATGAGCAGTTCTTC. This sequence encodes CASSISGMSYNEQFF.

This clone was seen a single time. This chain joins TRBV7-9 and TRBJ1-2; 10 positions match TRBD1. The junction had 8 bases not matched to a gene; V was cut back by 6 bases and J by 7 bases. CDR3 size: 14 residues. Germline CDR1 is SEHNR and CDR2 is FQNEAQ (reference sequence). CDR3 protein: CASSPGQGDGGYTF. The CDR3 region has the DNA TGTGCCAGCAGTCCTGGACAGGGGGATGGTGGCTACACCTTC.

Comments on this clone: In the same sample, other DNA sequences code for this CDR3. CDR3 coding DNA: TGTGCCAGCAGCTTAACTGGGAACACTGAAGCTTTCTTT. Translation gives CASSLTGNTEAFF. V usage is TRBV7-9 and J usage is TRBJ1-1, with no clear D. Germline V CDR1 and CDR2: SEHNR, FQNEAQ (reference sequence). The CDR3 sequence is 13 residues long. Trimming removed 2 bases from V and 1 base from J, with 5 bases in between.

V and J are TRBV7-3 and TRBJ2-7, with 7 bases identical to TRBD2. Unmatched junction bases numbered 7, after V lost 2 bases and J lost 6 bases. The CDR3 consists of 14 residues. Germline V CDR1 and CDR2: SGHTA, FQGTGA. CDR3 bases: TGTGCCAGCAGCTTAGCGGGAGACTTCCCCGAGCAGTACTTC. It specifies CASSLAGDFPEQYF.

This clone was seen once. The gene calls are TRBV28 and TRBJ1-5; 10 positions agree with TRBD1. Germline CDR1 MDHEN, CDR2 SYDVKM. CDR3 length equals 16 residues. Trimming removed 10 bases from V and 2 bases from J; junction bases left unmatched: 11. The CDR3 DNA sequence: TGTGCCACCGGGGGACAGGGGAGGGTAGGCAATCAGCCCCAGCATTTT. Translating gives CATGGQGRVGNQPQHF.

This rearrangement joins TRBV18 to TRBJ2-3, with 12 bases that match TRBD1. With V trimmed by 5 bases and J by 8 bases, 8 bases remained unmatched. The CDR3 length is 15 residues. Germline loops: CDR1 KGHSH, CDR2 LQKENI. The CDR3 bases are TGTGCCAGCTCATCCGGGACAGGGGGCGTAGGTACGCAGTATTTT. It yields the protein CASSSGTGGVGTQYF.

J is TRBJ2-5 and V is TRBV29-1; the match to TRBD1 covers 9 bases. This CDR3 region has 13 residues. Trimming at V came to 4 bases and at J to 5 bases, leaving 5 bases not matched to a gene. In germline, CDR1 is SQVTM, CDR2 ANQGSEA. This chain's CDR3 is CSVGGQGVETQYF. The DNA for the CDR3 is TGCAGCGTTGGGGGACAGGGTGTTGAGACCCAGTACTTC.

This clone was counted between two and nine times. This sequence joins TRBV9 and TRBJ1-5; TRBD1 matches at 9 bases. V was clipped by 0 bases and J by 5 bases; unmatched bases: 3. The CDR3 covers 15 residues. CDR1 is SGDLS and CDR2 is YYNGEE in the germline V gene. The CDR3 DNA reads as TGTGCCAGCAGCGTAGGGGGACAGGGTGATCAGCCCCAGCATTTT. Residues: CASSVGGQGDQPQHF.

J is TRBJ1-6 and V is TRBV9; 7 bases are a match to TRBD1. J gave up 10 bases and V 4 bases, and 8 bases lay outside the gene matches. Germline V gene lookup returns CDR1 SGDLS and CDR2 YYNGEE. The CDR3 extends over 14 amino acids. CDR3 region: CASSPTGSASPLHF. The CDR3 DNA follows: TGTGCCAGCAGCCCGACAGGGAGTGCCTCACCCCTCCACTTT.

The CDR3 sequence is CASGRDGVKAFF. CDR3 in DNA: TGCGCCAGCGGCCGCGATGGAGTTAAAGCTTTCTTT. This chain joins TRBV5-1 and TRBJ1-1; D not certain. Germline V gives CDR1 SGHRS, CDR2 YFSETQ. Trimming pared 7 bases from V and 9 bases from J, leaving 16 bases between. The CDR3 extends over 12 amino acids.